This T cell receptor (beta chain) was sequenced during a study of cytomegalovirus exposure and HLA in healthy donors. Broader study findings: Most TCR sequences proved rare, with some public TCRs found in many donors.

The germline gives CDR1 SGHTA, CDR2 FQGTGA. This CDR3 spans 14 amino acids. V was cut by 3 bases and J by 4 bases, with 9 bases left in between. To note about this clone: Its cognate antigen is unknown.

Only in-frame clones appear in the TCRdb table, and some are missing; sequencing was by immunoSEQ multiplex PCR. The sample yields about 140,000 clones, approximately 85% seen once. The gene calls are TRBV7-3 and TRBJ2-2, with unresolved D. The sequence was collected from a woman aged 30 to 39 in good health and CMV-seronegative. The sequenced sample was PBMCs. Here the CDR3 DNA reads TGTGCCAGCAGCTTCGACAAGACCACCGGGGAGCTGTTTTTT. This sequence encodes CASSFDKTTGELFF.